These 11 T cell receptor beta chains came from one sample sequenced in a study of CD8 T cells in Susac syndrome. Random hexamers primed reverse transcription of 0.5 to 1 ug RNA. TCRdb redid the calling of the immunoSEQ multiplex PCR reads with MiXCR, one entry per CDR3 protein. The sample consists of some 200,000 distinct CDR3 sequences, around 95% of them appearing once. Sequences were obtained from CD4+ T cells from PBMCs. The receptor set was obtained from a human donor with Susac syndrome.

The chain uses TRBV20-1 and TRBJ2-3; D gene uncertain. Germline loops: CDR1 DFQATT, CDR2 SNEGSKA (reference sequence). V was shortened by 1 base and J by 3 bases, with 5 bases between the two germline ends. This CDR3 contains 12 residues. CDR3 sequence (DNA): TGCAGTGCTAGAGCCCAAACAGATACGCAGTATTTT. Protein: CSARAQTDTQYF.

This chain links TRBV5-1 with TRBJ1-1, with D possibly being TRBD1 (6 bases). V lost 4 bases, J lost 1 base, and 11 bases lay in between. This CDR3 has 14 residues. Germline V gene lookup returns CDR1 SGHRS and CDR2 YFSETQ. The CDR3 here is CASSTLQGNTEAFF. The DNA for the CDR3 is TGCGCCAGCAGCACACTACAGGGGAACACTGAAGCTTTCTTT. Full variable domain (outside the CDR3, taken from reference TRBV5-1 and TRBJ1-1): KAGVTQTPRYLIKTRGQQVTLSCSPISGHRSVSWYQQTPGQGLQFLFEYFSETQRNKGNFPGRFSGRQFSNSRSEMNVSTLELGDSALYLCASSTLQGNTEAFFGQGTRLTVV.

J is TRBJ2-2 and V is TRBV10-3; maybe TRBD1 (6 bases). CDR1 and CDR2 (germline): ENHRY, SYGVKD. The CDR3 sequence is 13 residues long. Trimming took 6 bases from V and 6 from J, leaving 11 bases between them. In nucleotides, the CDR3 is TGTGCCATCAGACAGGGTGATCCCGGGGAGCTGTTTTTT. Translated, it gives CAIRQGDPGELFF.

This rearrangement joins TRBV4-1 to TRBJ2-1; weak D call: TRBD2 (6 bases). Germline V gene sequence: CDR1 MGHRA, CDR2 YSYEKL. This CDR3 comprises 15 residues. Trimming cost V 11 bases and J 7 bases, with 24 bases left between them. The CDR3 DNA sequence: TGCGCCGTAGTCCCTCAGGGACTGGATACGAATGAGCAGTTCTTC. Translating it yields CAVVPQGLDTNEQFF.

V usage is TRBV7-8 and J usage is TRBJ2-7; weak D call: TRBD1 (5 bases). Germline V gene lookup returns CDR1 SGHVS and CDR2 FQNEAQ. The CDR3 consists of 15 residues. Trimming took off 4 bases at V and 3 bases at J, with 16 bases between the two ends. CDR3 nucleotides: TGTGCCAGCAGCTCGTTGGCAGGGTCTAACTACGAGCAGTACTTC. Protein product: CASSSLAGSNYEQYF.

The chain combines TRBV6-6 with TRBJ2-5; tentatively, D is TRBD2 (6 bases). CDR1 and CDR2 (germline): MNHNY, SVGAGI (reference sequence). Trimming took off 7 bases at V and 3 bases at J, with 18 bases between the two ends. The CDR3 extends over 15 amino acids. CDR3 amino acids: CASNGQGLSEETQYF. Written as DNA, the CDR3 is TGTGCCAGCAACGGGCAGGGACTGTCGGAAGAGACCCAGTACTTC.

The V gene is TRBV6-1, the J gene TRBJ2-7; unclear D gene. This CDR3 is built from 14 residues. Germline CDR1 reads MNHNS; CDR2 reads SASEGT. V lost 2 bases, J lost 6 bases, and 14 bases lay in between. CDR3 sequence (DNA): TGTGCCAGCAGTGAAACCCCGTCGGTTCTCGAGCAGTACTTC. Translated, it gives CASSETPSVLEQYF.

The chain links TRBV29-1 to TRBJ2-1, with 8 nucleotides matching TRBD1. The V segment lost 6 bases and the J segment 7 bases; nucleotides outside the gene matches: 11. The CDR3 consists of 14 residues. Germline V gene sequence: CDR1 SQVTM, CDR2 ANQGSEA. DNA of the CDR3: TGCAGCGTATTACCGGGACAGGTACGGAATGAGCAGTTCTTC. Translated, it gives CSVLPGQVRNEQFF.

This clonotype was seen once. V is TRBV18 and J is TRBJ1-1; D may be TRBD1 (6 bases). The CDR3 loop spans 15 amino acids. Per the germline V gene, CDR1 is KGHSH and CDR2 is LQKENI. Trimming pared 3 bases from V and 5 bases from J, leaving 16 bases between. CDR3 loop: CASSPPAGVWTEAFF. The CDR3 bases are TGTGCCAGCTCACCGCCTGCAGGGGTATGGACTGAAGCTTTCTTT.

CDR3 residues: CASSRDSSDTQYF. For the CDR3, the DNA is TGTGCCAGCAGCCGTGACTCTTCAGATACGCAGTATTTT. V usage is TRBV11-3 and J usage is TRBJ2-3; D ambiguous. Trimming shortened V by 5 bases and J by 4 bases, and 10 bases separated the two germline ends. This CDR3 has 13 amino acids. The germline gives CDR1 SGHNT, CDR2 YENEEA.

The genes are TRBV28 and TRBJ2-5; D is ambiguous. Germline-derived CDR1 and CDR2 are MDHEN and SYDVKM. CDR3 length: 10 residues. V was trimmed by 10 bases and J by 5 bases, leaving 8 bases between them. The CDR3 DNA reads TGTGCCACTTTACGGGAGACCCAGTACTTC. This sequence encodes CATLRETQYF.